The entry that follows covers one TCR beta chain sequence. This specimen comes from a study of shared clonotypes between healthy human individuals. Assay used: immunoSEQ multiplex PCR; TCRdb lists only in-frame clones, some missing. Of approximately 2.4 million clones in the sample, approximately 96% were seen once. The V gene's germline CDR1 is SGHNT and CDR2 YYREEE (reference sequence). The CDR3 runs to 15 residues. The V gene end was trimmed by 0 bases and the J gene end by 7 bases; junction bases not matched to a gene: 7. This clonotype originated in a man aged 18 to 29 in good health. The specimen was naive CD4+ T cells sorted from blood. The subset was: CD45RA+ positively selected. The chain is built from TRBV5-4 and TRBJ2-1; 7 nucleotides agree with TRBD2. The CDR3 protein is CASSLGGGSWNEQFF. CDR3 nucleotide sequence: TGTGCCAGCAGCTTGGGGGGCGGGAGTTGGAATGAGCAGTTCTTC.